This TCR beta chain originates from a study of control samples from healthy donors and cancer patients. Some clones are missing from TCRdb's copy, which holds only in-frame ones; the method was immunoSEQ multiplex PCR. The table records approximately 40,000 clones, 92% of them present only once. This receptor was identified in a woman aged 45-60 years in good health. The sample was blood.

CDR3 amino acids: CASSSTGQGARSYGYTF. CDR3 bases: TGTGCCAGTAGTTCCACGGGACAGGGGGCGAGGAGCTATGGCTACACCTTC. The rearrangement links TRBV19 to TRBJ1-2, with 12 bases fitting TRBD1. Germline CDR1 reads LNHDA; CDR2 reads SQIVND (reference sequence). CDR3 length: 17 amino acids. With 5 bases clipped from V and 4 bases from J, the junction kept 11 bases outside the gene matches.